This T cell receptor beta chain was documented in a study of control samples from healthy donors and cancer patients. This clone was recorded once. The assay was immunoSEQ multiplex PCR, and TCRdb's table has in-frame clones only and misses some. The data contain 120,000 or so clones, around 93% of them singletons. The V and J ends lost 6 bases and 1 base respectively, with 7 bases between them. CDR1 LGHDT and CDR2 YNNKEL come from the germline V gene (reference sequence). The CDR3 is made up of 12 amino acids. The chain joins TRBV3-1 (or the pseudogene TRBV3-2) to TRBJ2-7, with no clear D. Source material: blood. The source is a man younger than 35 in good health. The CDR3 nucleotides read TGTGCCAGCAGTTATCGATCCTACGAGCAGTACTTC. Encoded protein: CASSYRSYEQYF.